These 27 T cell receptor beta chains share one sample of origin, sequenced in a study of CD8 T cells in ankylosing spondylitis. The study's findings and limits: Ankylosing spondylitis blood seemed to carry a telltale TCR beta motif made of fewer than ten highly homologous variants.

These receptors' targets are unknown. MiXCR, applied by TCRdb to the 5' RACE reads, yields one record per CDR3 protein. Of around 770,000 distinct CDR3 sequences in the sample, 15% to 20% were seen once. Sequencing was carried out using blood, either unsorted or a sorted T cell fraction (not recorded which). The receptors were sampled from a male donor with ankylosing spondylitis.

This clonotype was counted only a few times. The CDR3 DNA sequence: TGTGCCACCAGCAGAGTGCCAGCGGGAGGGCCCACCGGGGAGCTGTTTTTT. The encoded protein is CATSRVPAGGPTGELFF. The chain recombines TRBV15 with TRBJ2-2; 10 bases align to TRBD2. Germline CDR1 reads LNHNV; CDR2 reads YYDKDF (reference sequence). The junction had 6 bases not matched to a gene; V was cut back by 1 base and J by 4 bases. The CDR3 runs 17 residues. The complete variable domain, with remaining parts taken from reference TRBV15 and TRBJ2-2, reads DAMVIQNPRYQVTQFGKPVTLSCSQTLNHNVMYWYQQKSSQAPKLLFHYYDKDFNNEADTPDNFQSRRPNTSFCFLDIRSPGLGDTAMYLCATSRVPAGGPTGELFFGEGSRLTVL.

This clonotype was recorded at least ten times. The CDR3 is CSATSGSSGELFF. CDR3 DNA sequence: TGCAGTGCTACTAGCGGGAGTTCCGGGGAGCTGTTTTTT. This chain connects TRBV20-1 to TRBJ2-2, with 10 bases lining up with TRBD2. Trimming cost V 4 bases and J 6 bases; bases outside gene matches: 2. Germline CDR1 reads DFQATT; CDR2 reads SNEGSKA (reference sequence). The CDR3 contains 13 residues.

Concerning this clonotype itself: Relative to the germline gene, one junction end is altered; a read error may explain this. The chain has TRBV4-3 and TRBJ2-7, with 12 bases fitting TRBD2. This CDR3 comprises 13 residues. CDR1 and CDR2 (germline): LGHNA, YSLEER. CDR3 nucleotide sequence: TGCGCCAGCAGCCATGAACTAGCGGGAGGCCCTAATTTC. Translating gives CASSHELAGGPNF.

This rearrangement joins TRBV6-2 or TRBV6-3 to TRBJ2-2; D not certain. Trimming left V 2 bases short and J 2 bases short, with 9 bases between. CDR3 length: 15 residues. CDR1 and CDR2 from the germline V gene are MNHEY and SVGEGT. The CDR3 loop reads CASSYNRRNTGELFF. The CDR3 nucleotides read TGTGCCAGCAGTTACAACCGGCGTAACACCGGGGAGCTGTTTTTT.

This rearrangement joins TRBV12-3 or TRBV12-4 to TRBJ2-2, with D perhaps matching TRBD2 (5 bases). The V end lost 6 bases, the J end lost 2 bases, and 13 bases lay between the germline ends. The CDR3 covers 15 residues. CDR3 bases: TGTGCCAGCAGGCTCCCGGGATCTAACACCGGGGAGCTGTTTTTT. Its protein product is CASRLPGSNTGELFF.

This rearrangement joins TRBV12-3 or TRBV12-4 to TRBJ2-2; maybe TRBD1 (5 bases). The CDR3 length is 14 residues. V lost 3 bases and J 4 bases, leaving 9 bases between the germline ends. CDR3 residues: CASSFSGLTGELFF. CDR3 nucleotide sequence: TGTGCCAGCAGTTTCTCAGGGCTCACCGGGGAGCTGTTTTTT.

The sample holds a few counts of this clonotype. The V call is TRBV7-2, the J call TRBJ2-4, with TRBD1 as a possible D gene (6 bases). V was clipped by 4 bases and J by 0 bases, with 7 bases between them. The CDR3 sequence is 14 residues long. Germline V gene lookup returns CDR1 SGHTA and CDR2 FQGNSA. The CDR3 loop is CASSSRGAKNIQYF. The CDR3 region has the DNA TGTGCCAGCAGCTCCAGGGGAGCCAAAAACATTCAGTACTTC.

This clonotype showed up just a few times. The V gene is TRBV12-3 or TRBV12-4, the J gene TRBJ2-1, with D perhaps being TRBD1 or TRBD2 (6 bases each). The CDR3 covers 16 residues. Trimming stripped 3 bases from V and 5 bases from J, with 17 bases between. The CDR3 DNA reads TGTGCCAGCAGTTTCAAGGGCCGGGGGCAGAACAATGAGCAGTTCTTC. It encodes CASSFKGRGQNNEQFF.

This sequence joins TRBV4-1 and TRBJ1-1; D is perhaps TRBD1 (5 bases). V lost 0 bases to trimming and J lost 4 bases, with 12 bases between them. The CDR3 loop spans 15 amino acids. Germline V gives CDR1 MGHRA, CDR2 YSYEKL. CDR3: CASSQDQGGRTEAFF. The DNA for the CDR3 is TGCGCCAGCAGCCAAGATCAGGGAGGGCGCACTGAAGCTTTCTTT.

A remark on this clonotype: A much larger clone sits a single nucleotide away, making a read error possible. The chain couples TRBV10-2 to TRBJ1-5; no definite D call. The CDR3 consists of 15 residues. Per germline, CDR1 WSHSY and CDR2 SAAADI. The V and J ends lost 0 bases and 3 bases respectively, with 9 bases between them. CDR3: CASSESRYINQPQHF. For the CDR3, the DNA is TGCGCCAGCAGTGAGTCCCGTTATATCAATCAGCCCCAGCATTTT.

The rearrangement links TRBV12-3 or TRBV12-4 to TRBJ1-1; 10 positions agree with TRBD1. V dropped 6 bases and J dropped 3; count of bases not matched to a gene: 13. CDR3 length equals 17 residues. The CDR3 DNA sequence: TGTGCCAGCAGCCCCAACCCCGGGACAGGGGAATACACTGAAGCTTTCTTT. This translates into CASSPNPGTGEYTEAFF.

In its sample, this clonotype was seen a few times. The rearrangement uses TRBV6-1 and TRBJ2-7, with 9 bases identical to TRBD1. The CDR3 has 17 amino acids. CDR1 is MNHNS and CDR2 is SASEGT in the germline V gene. V lost 6 bases, J lost 2 bases, and 14 bases stayed unmatched. DNA for the CDR3: TGTGCCAGCAGCCCGAGACAGGGGGGATTTGGGACCTACGAGCAGTACTTC. Its translation is CASSPRQGGFGTYEQYF.

This clonotype was observed a few times. This chain joins TRBV28 and TRBJ1-1, with D possibly matching TRBD1 (6 bases). CDR1 is MDHEN and CDR2 is SYDVKM in the germline V gene. This CDR3 spans 12 amino acids. The V gene lost 6 bases and the J gene lost 7 bases, with 12 bases spanning the gap. This CDR3 reads CASRGGLGEAFF. The CDR3 bases are TGTGCCAGCAGAGGGGGACTGGGTGAAGCTTTCTTT.

The rearrangement uses TRBV13 and TRBJ2-1, with D possibly matching TRBD2 (6 bases). The length of the CDR3 is 13 residues. Germline values: CDR1 PRHDT, CDR2 FYEKMQ (reference sequence). Deletions cut 5 bases from V and 7 bases from J, with 12 bases between. This chain's CDR3 is CASSSGSWNEQFF. The DNA of the CDR3 is TGTGCCAGCAGCAGCGGGTCCTGGAATGAGCAGTTCTTC.

The rearrangement uses TRBV5-1 and TRBJ2-7, with a weak D call TRBD1 (6 bases). The CDR3 totals 14 residues. Germline V gene sequence: CDR1 SGHRS, CDR2 YFSETQ. V was pared by 3 bases and J by 5 bases, with 15 bases between. This chain's CDR3 is CASSSQGLSDEQYF. The CDR3 DNA reads TGCGCCAGCAGCTCTCAGGGGTTGTCCGACGAGCAGTACTTC. Variable domain in full (rest from reference TRBV5-1 and TRBJ2-7): KAGVTQTPRYLIKTRGQQVTLSCSPISGHRSVSWYQQTPGQGLQFLFEYFSETQRNKGNFPGRFSGRQFSNSRSEMNVSTLELGDSALYLCASSSQGLSDEQYFGPGTRLTVT.

The rearrangement joins TRBV7-9 to TRBJ1-2; no clear D. The CDR3 length is 14 residues. The V gene lost 3 bases and the J gene lost 3 bases, with 11 bases spanning the gap. The germline V gene encodes CDR1 SEHNR and CDR2 FQNEAQ (reference sequence). For the CDR3, the DNA is TGTGCCAGCAGCTTTGGATCTGACGACTATGGCTACACCTTC. It specifies CASSFGSDDYGYTF.

This clonotype was recorded a few times. The chain couples TRBV19 to TRBJ1-5, with 9 bases that match TRBD1. The CDR3 has 16 amino acids. The trim removed 4 bases at V and 3 bases at J, leaving 7 bases unmatched. Germline CDR1 and CDR2: LNHDA and SQIVND (reference sequence). The CDR3 nucleotides are TGTGCCAGTAGTACACTCCGGGACAGGGACAATCAGCCCCAGCATTTT. Amino acids: CASSTLRDRDNQPQHF.

This sequence joins TRBV20-1 and TRBJ2-5; D uncertain. Trimming took 6 bases from V and 1 from J, leaving 9 bases between them. The germline V gene has CDR1 DFQATT and CDR2 SNEGSKA (reference sequence). This CDR3 is built from 12 residues. DNA of the CDR3: TGCAGTGCCAGTTACCTCCAAGAGACCCAGTACTTC. Translated, it gives CSASYLQETQYF.

This clonotype turned up a few times. The genes are TRBV7-9 and TRBJ1-1; 7 positions agree with TRBD1. CDR3 size: 16 residues. Germline CDR1 and CDR2: SEHNR and FQNEAQ (reference sequence). After removal of 4 bases from V and 3 bases from J, the junction contained 11 bases not matched to a gene. This CDR3 is CASSSPHADRDTEAFF. The CDR3 DNA sequence: TGTGCCAGCAGCTCCCCCCACGCCGACAGGGACACTGAAGCTTTCTTT.

The chain couples TRBV7-8 to TRBJ2-5; 8 bases align to TRBD2. The germline gives CDR1 SGHVS, CDR2 FQNEAQ. Germline trimming cut 5 bases from V and 4 bases from J; bases unmatched to any gene: 6. This CDR3 comprises 14 residues. CDR3 residues: CASSPRTSPETQYF. The DNA of the CDR3 is TGTGCCAGCAGCCCTCGGACTAGCCCAGAGACCCAGTACTTC.

The V and J genes are TRBV6-2 or TRBV6-3 and TRBJ1-1; no reliable D call. Germline lookup yields CDR1 MNHEY and CDR2 SVGEGT. V shed 4 bases and J shed 1 base, with 16 bases lying between them. The CDR3 is made up of 16 amino acids. The CDR3 sequence: CASSLAGSPKNTEAFF. For the CDR3, the DNA is TGTGCCAGCAGTTTAGCGGGGTCACCCAAGAACACTGAAGCTTTCTTT.

This clonotype was observed a handful of times. The chain couples TRBV12-3 or TRBV12-4 to TRBJ2-1, with 9 bases matching TRBD2. The J segment lost 1 base and the V segment lost 6 bases, leaving 7 bases of the junction unmatched. This CDR3 has 16 amino acids. The CDR3 DNA follows: TGTGCCAGCAGGCCAAGACTAGCGGTTTCCTACAATGAGCAGTTCTTC. It encodes CASRPRLAVSYNEQFF.

This clonotype occurred a few times. The J gene is TRBJ1-2, the V gene TRBV4-1; 8 bases agree with TRBD1. V dropped 1 base and J dropped 2; count of bases not matched to a gene: 3. This CDR3 has 15 amino acids. CDR1 is MGHRA, CDR2 YSYEKL, per germline. The CDR3 loop is CASSQGDRSNYGYTF. For the CDR3, the DNA is TGCGCCAGCAGCCAAGGGGACAGGTCCAACTATGGCTACACCTTC.

The chain has TRBV29-1 and TRBJ1-2, with D maybe TRBD1 (5 bases). CDR1 is SQVTM and CDR2 is ANQGSEA in the germline V gene. This CDR3 has 14 residues. Trimming took off 3 bases at V and 5 bases at J, with 16 bases between the two ends. CDR3 protein: CSVETVGRAYGYTF. CDR3 in DNA: TGCAGCGTTGAGACGGTAGGCAGGGCATATGGCTACACCTTC.

The chain recombines TRBV6-4 with TRBJ1-6, with D possibly being TRBD1 (5 bases). V was cut by 4 bases and J by 9 bases, with 16 bases left in between. The CDR3 is made up of 15 amino acids. CDR1 is MRHNA and CDR2 is SNTAGT in the germline V gene. The CDR3 loop reads CASSASGTEPSPLHF. CDR3 nucleotide sequence: TGTGCCAGCAGTGCGTCCGGGACGGAGCCTTCACCCCTCCACTTT.

This clonotype was detected only a few times. The chain is built from TRBV7-2 and TRBJ2-7; no reliable D call. The CDR3 spans 15 residues. Trimming took off 1 base at V and 1 base at J, with 11 bases between the two ends. Germline loops: CDR1 SGHTA, CDR2 FQGNSA. The CDR3 bases are TGTGCCAGCAGCTTAGGAGCGAGCACTTCCTACGAGCAGTACTTC. Protein product: CASSLGASTSYEQYF.

The chain carries TRBV2 and TRBJ1-5; no definite D call. The CDR3 is 15 amino acids. Germline loops: CDR1 SNHLY, CDR2 FYNNEI. V gave up 6 bases and J gave up 4 bases, with 16 bases separating them. DNA of the CDR3: TGTGCCAGCAGACCTGACGGTAGCGAAAATCAGCCCCAGCATTTT. Its protein is CASRPDGSENQPQHF.